This TCR beta chain was retrieved from a study of shared clonotypes between healthy human individuals (dated by TCRdb to the early 2020s). The study in broad terms: A couple of women and a few men aged 18 to 49 years were included in the cohort. For each donor, CD4 naive and CD4 memory were each given three plates, CD8 naive was given two plates, and CD8 memory was given one plate. To estimate repertoire size and how much clonotype sharing occurs between individuals, the study deeply sequenced the blood TCR repertoires of about five healthy adults. To increase sequencing depth and limit assay-specific biases, TCR repertoire library preparation and sequencing were carried out by different laboratories using diverse techniques. Per donor, leukapheresis produced somewhere between about 0.94 and 9 billion PBMCs.

The donors were healthy, HIV-negative adults who had no recently reported acute infections or vaccinations. Every donor was a Caucasian adult residing in Nashville, Tennessee, USA. CD4+ T cells were enriched by magnetic negative selection; naive cells were then positively selected on CD45RA, and the negative fraction formed the memory subset. After blood collection by leukapheresis, PBMCs were isolated using Ficoll-Histopaque density gradient centrifugation and then cryopreserved in the vapor phase of liquid nitrogen. Analytical flow cytometry was used to check the purity and quantity of every magnetically sorted T cell population. Each sorted fraction had its genomic DNA isolated and then quantified by UV absorbance on a Nanodrop 2000c. The paper's findings and limits, for the study overall: Pairwise subsampling indicated that sequencing depth was expected to affect the degree of clonotype sharing among donors. Rarefaction of sorted-subset datasets indicated incomplete sequencing despite the large sequencing depth. Sampling was restricted to blood, and TCR repertoires in tissues likely differ from the TCR repertoires found in blood. The genetic and exposure-history diversity represented was limited by the small number of donors. Estimated clonotype richness was generally larger for naive than for memory subsets. Across a few donors, about 4.5% of naive CD4, roughly 3.5% of naive CD8, under 2.5% of memory CD4, and 0.4% to 0.45% of memory CD8 clonotypes were shared. Higher generation probabilities were observed for clonotypes shared by all four sorted-subset donors than for non-shared clonotypes.

Using the deep immunoSEQ assay, TCR CDR3 regions were amplified from genomic DNA by multiplex PCR. Extracted genomic DNA from each cell subset was spread evenly across all wells of several immunoSEQ 96-well plates, with each plate serving as a replicate. For sorted subsets, roughly 200 ng of genomic DNA, equivalent to tens of thousands of T cell genomes, went into each replicate PCR. Purified libraries were quantified with a Qubit 3.0 fluorometer, sized on a Bioanalyzer 2100, and re-quantified with the KAPA Library Quantification kit. Every immunoSEQ 96-well plate was sequenced on a dedicated single-read 150-cycle Illumina NextSeq 550 flow cell. In the paper's pipeline: Because the immunoSEQ output held only junctional sequences and lacked quality scores, the filtering could not match the filtering applied to full-length reads. Sequences were annotated with PyIR, a Python wrapper for IgBLAST v1.9, and V/J genes and CDR3 were assigned using IMGT germline references. Reads with weak V/J assignments (E-value above 1e-6), missing CDR3, stop codons, out-of-frame junctions, or ambiguous translated residues were removed. A V3J clonotype was defined by an identical inferred V gene, J gene, and CDR3 amino acid sequence. Percentage overlap between repertoires was calculated by dividing the number of shared unique clonotypes by the size of the smaller repertoire. Repertoire richness was assessed with RTK rarefaction, the Chao1 estimator, and Recon v2.1 estimates of unobserved clonotypes. For all TCRbeta clonotypes obtained by the gDNA method from a few donors, generation probabilities were computed with OLGA. This immuneACCESS table, as held by TCRdb, lists in-frame sequences with V and J called but not all clones. Of the missing ones, under half trace to an unresolved V gene in checked studies; the others have no known cause. The V and J calls and clone size were taken over from that table, and D and trimming were inferred from the DNA. This sample holds around 2.1 million clones; under 97% were observed only once. Jointly, the top ten make up about 0.13% of the sample.

In the case of this clone: Its antigen specificity is not known. Base qualities are not recorded, but no much larger clone differs from it by a single base.

Sequencing was performed on naive CD4+ T cells sorted from blood. The meaning of the sample's cell subset or site label: CD45RA+ positively selected. This receptor was obtained from a young man in good health.

The CDR3 protein: CAWIDRRLNSPLHF. The sequence in DNA is TGTGCCTGGATCGACAGACGGCTCAATTCACCCCTCCACTTT. The chain employs TRBV30 and TRBJ1-6; a tentative D match to TRBD1 spans 5 bases. According to the germline V gene (reference sequence), CDR1 reads GTSNPN and CDR2 reads SVGIG. The CDR3 covers 14 residues, taking in both the cysteine and the phenylalanine. Left in the record is the CDR3 DNA by itself, 42 bases read in frame from the first base. V and J are truncated by 4 bases and 7 bases respectively, leaving an intervening sequence of 14 bases.